This TCR beta chain was found in a study of T cell changes during pregnancy in multiple sclerosis. CDR3 length: 18 amino acids. Assay used: immunoSEQ multiplex PCR; TCRdb lists only in-frame clones, some missing. The sample records some 40,000 clones, roughly nine tenths being singletons. This clone was counted a single time. Material: CD4+ T cells from peripheral blood mononuclear cells, obtained in the first trimester of pregnancy. V is TRBV1 and J is TRBJ2-7; TRBD1 is the table's D call, not checked against the DNA. TRBV1 is a pseudogene segment. The receptor was isolated from a female donor with multiple sclerosis, enrolled in a pregnancy study. The CDR3 here is CTSSPTARRRVPGLEQYF. The CDR3 region has the DNA TGCACCAGCAGCCCCACGGCCCGCCGACGGGTCCCAGGGCTCGAGCAGTACTTC.